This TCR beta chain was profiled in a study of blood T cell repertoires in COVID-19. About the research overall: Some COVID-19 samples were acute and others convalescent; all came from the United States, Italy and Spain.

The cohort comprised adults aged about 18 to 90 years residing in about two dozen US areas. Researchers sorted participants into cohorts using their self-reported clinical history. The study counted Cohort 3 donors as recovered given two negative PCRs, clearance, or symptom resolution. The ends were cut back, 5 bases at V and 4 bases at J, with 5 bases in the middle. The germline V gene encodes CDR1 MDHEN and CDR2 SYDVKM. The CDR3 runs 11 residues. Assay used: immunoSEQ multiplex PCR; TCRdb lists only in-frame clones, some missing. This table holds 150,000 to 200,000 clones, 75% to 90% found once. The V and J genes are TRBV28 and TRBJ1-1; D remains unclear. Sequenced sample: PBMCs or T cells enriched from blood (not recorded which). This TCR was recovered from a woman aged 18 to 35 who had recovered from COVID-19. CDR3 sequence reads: CASSGPTEAFF. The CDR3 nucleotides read TGTGCCAGCAGTGGGCCCACTGAAGCTTTCTTT.